The entry below gives a single T cell receptor beta chain sequence along with its context. The germline gives CDR1 MGHRA, CDR2 YSYEKL. The CDR3 runs to 15 residues. Trimming took 4 bases from V and 9 from J; bases not matched to a gene: 7. This sample is part of a study of immune characterization of retroperitoneal liposarcoma. Each CDR3 protein gets one entry after TCRdb re-called the PCR reads with MiXCR. Among 12,000 or so distinct CDR3 sequences listed, roughly 26% were seen once. This sequence was found in a female donor with retroperitoneal liposarcoma. This chain connects TRBV4-1 to TRBJ2-1, with 12 positions matching TRBD2. Sequencing input: tumor tissue. CDR3 bases: TGCGCCAGCAGCCGGACGACTAGCGGGAGTTCTGAGCAGTTCTTC. The encoded protein is CASSRTTSGSSEQFF.